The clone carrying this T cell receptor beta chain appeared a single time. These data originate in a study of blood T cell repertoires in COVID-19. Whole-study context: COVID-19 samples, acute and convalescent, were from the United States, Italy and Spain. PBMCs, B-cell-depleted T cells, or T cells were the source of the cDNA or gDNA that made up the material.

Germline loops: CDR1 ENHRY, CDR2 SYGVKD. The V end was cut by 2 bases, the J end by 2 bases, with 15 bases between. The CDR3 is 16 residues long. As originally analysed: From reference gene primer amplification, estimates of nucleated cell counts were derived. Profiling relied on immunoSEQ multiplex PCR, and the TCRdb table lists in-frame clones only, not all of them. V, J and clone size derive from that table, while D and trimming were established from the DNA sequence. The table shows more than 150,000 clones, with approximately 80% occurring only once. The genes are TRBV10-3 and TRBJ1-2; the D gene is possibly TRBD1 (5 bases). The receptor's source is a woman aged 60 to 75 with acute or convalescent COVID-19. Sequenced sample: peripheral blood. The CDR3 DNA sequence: TGTGCCATCAGTGAGGCCACAGGATTAACGAACTATGGCTACACCTTC. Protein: CAISEATGLTNYGYTF.